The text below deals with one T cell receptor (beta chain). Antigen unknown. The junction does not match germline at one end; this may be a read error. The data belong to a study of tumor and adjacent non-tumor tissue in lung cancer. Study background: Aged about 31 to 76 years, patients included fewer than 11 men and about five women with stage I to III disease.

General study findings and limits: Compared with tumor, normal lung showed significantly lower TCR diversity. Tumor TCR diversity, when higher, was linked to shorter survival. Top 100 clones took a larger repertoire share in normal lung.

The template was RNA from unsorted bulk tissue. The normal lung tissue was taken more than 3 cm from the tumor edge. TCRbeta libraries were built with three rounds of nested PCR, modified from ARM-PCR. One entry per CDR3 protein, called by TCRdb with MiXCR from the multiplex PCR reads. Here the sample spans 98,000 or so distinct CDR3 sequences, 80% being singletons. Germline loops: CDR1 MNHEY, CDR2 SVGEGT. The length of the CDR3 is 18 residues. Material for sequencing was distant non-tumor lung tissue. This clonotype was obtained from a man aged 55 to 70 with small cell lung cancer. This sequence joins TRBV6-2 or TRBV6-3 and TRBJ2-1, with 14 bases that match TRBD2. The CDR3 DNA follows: TGTGCCAGCAGACGGGCCGGGACTAGCGGGAGATGGGGATATGAGCAGTTTTTC. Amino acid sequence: CASRRAGTSGRWGYEQFF.